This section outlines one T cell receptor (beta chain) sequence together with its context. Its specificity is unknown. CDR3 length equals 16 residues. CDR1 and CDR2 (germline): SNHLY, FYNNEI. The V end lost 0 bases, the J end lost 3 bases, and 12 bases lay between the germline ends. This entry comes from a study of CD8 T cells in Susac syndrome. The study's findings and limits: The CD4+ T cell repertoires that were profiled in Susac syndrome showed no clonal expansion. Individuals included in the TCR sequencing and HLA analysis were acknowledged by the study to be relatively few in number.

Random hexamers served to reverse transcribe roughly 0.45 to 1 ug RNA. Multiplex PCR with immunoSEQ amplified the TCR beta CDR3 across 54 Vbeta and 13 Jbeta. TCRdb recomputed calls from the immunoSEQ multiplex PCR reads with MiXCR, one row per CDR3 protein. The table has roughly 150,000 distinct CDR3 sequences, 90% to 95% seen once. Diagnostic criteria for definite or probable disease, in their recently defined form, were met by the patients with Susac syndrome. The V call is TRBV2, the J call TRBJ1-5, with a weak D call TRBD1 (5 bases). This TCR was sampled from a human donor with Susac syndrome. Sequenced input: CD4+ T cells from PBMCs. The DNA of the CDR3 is TGTGCCAGCAGTGAAGCGACGACAGCCTCCAATCAGCCCCAGCATTTT. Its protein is CASSEATTASNQPQHF.